The 32 T cell receptor beta chains presented below share a single source sample, sequenced in a study of T-cell memory formation after mild COVID-19. TCRdb reanalysed the 5' RACE reads using MiXCR and keeps one entry per CDR3 protein. Of around 340,000 distinct CDR3 sequences in the sample, roughly an eighth were seen once. The sample comprised PBMCs or a T cell subset sorted from them (not recorded which). These receptor sequences come from a man in his late teens or twenties who had mild COVID-19 (a few samples of this study predate the infection). Cell type and time point are not known.

This clonotype appeared a few times. The chain links TRBV5-8 to TRBJ1-2; D is unresolved. The CDR3 totals 16 residues. CDR1 and CDR2 (germline): SGHTS, YDEGEE. V gave up 1 base and J gave up 4 bases, with 17 bases separating them. CDR3 sequence reads: CASSLTQQRRGYGYTF. CDR3 DNA: TGTGCCAGCAGCTTGACCCAACAGAGGCGGGGCTATGGCTACACCTTC. Looking up the rest from reference TRBV5-8 and TRBJ1-2 gives the full variable domain: EAGVTQSPTHLIKTRGQQATLRCSPISGHTSVYWYQQALGLGLQFLLWYDEGEERNRGNFPPRFSGRQFPNYSSELNVNALELEDSALYLCASSLTQQRRGYGYTFGSGTRLTVV.

There are many counts of this clonotype. This chain uses TRBV5-5 with TRBJ2-5; no clear D. Germline assignment: CDR1 SGHKS and CDR2 YYEKEE (reference sequence). Trimming stripped 0 bases from V and 2 bases from J, with 8 bases between. This CDR3 comprises 14 residues. The CDR3 reads CASSLDVVQETQYF. DNA for the CDR3: TGTGCCAGCAGCTTGGACGTAGTTCAAGAGACCCAGTACTTC.

The gene calls are TRBV7-9 and TRBJ1-1; D is ambiguous. The germline gives CDR1 SEHNR, CDR2 FQNEAQ (reference sequence). V was shortened by 3 bases and J by 7 bases, with 6 bases between the two germline ends. The CDR3 runs 11 residues. For the CDR3, the DNA is TGTGCCAGCAGCTTCGGGATTGAAGCTTTCTTT. Encoded protein: CASSFGIEAFF.

The chain couples TRBV4-2 to TRBJ1-6, with 9 bases identical to TRBD1. The V gene's germline CDR1 is LGHNA and CDR2 YNFKEQ. V was pared by 1 base and J by 10 bases, with 8 bases of the junction left unmatched. This CDR3 is 16 amino acids long. CDR3 in amino acids: CASSQVGGQGGSPLHF. For the CDR3, the DNA is TGTGCCAGCAGCCAAGTAGGGGGACAGGGAGGGTCACCCCTCCACTTT.

The rearrangement joins TRBV7-6 to TRBJ1-4, with a tentative D call TRBD1 (5 bases). This CDR3 spans 14 amino acids. Germline V lookup: CDR1 SGHVS, CDR2 FNYEAQ. V was cut by 5 bases and J by 7 bases, with 14 bases left in between. The CDR3 nucleotides are TGTGCCAGCAGCCGTGGAGGGGACTCTGAAAAACTGTTTTTT. Translation gives CASSRGGDSEKLFF.

This clonotype was counted only a few times. The DNA for the CDR3 is TGCAGTGCTAGAGACCCCCTAGCGGGGTTTGGCGAGCAGTACTTC. The encoded protein is CSARDPLAGFGEQYF. The V gene is TRBV20-1, the J gene TRBJ2-7; 9 bases align to TRBD2. V dropped 0 bases and J dropped 6; count of bases not matched to a gene: 9. Germline assignment: CDR1 DFQATT and CDR2 SNEGSKA (reference sequence). This CDR3 region has 15 residues.

There are many counts of this clonotype. The rearrangement joins TRBV29-1 to TRBJ1-1; TRBD1 is a possible D gene (5 bases). The CDR3 consists of 13 residues. Trimming removed 7 bases from V and 0 bases from J, with 12 bases in between. Germline CDR1 and CDR2: SQVTM and ANQGSEA. The DNA for the CDR3 is TGCAGCGCTTCCAGGGACCTGAACACTGAAGCTTTCTTT. Encoded protein: CSASRDLNTEAFF.

In its sample, this clonotype was seen a few times. The chain links TRBV7-2 to TRBJ1-5; 9 positions agree with TRBD1. CDR3 length equals 16 residues. Germline V gene sequence: CDR1 SGHTA, CDR2 FQGNSA. J was trimmed by 5 bases and V by 5 bases; bases with no gene match: 10. CDR3 sequence: CASSPGGTGTYQPQHF. CDR3 bases: TGTGCCAGCAGCCCAGGGGGGACAGGGACTTATCAGCCCCAGCATTTT. Together with reference TRBV7-2 and TRBJ1-5, the CDR3 gives the full variable domain: GAGVSQSPSNKVTEKGKDVELRCDPISGHTALYWYRQSLGQGLEFLIYFQGNSAPDKSGLPSDRFSAERTGGSVSTLTIQRTQQEDSAVYLCASSPGGTGTYQPQHFGDGTRLSIL.

The CDR3, as DNA: TGCAGTGCTGCCTTCAATGAGCAGTTCTTC. The encoded protein is CSAAFNEQFF. The chain links TRBV20-1 to TRBJ2-1; D is unresolved. The V end lost 5 bases, the J end lost 6 bases, and 5 bases lay between the germline ends. Germline V lookup: CDR1 DFQATT, CDR2 SNEGSKA (reference sequence). This CDR3 is built from 10 residues.

This clonotype was observed a few times. This chain joins TRBV7-2 and TRBJ2-1, with D possibly called TRBD1 or TRBD2 (6 bases each). CDR1 is SGHTA and CDR2 is FQGNSA in the germline V gene. This CDR3 is built from 15 residues. Trimming shortened V by 1 base and J by 7 bases, and 14 bases separated the two germline ends. CDR3 sequence (DNA): TGTGCCAGCAGCTTAGGGGGGGCCAGTCTTAATGAGCAGTTCTTC. Translated: CASSLGGASLNEQFF.

This chain joins TRBV6-6 and TRBJ2-1, with D perhaps matching TRBD1 or TRBD2 (5 bases each). V lost 0 bases, J lost 1 base, and 16 bases lay in between. Germline CDR1 and CDR2: MNHNY and SVGAGI (reference sequence). This CDR3 has 18 residues. CDR3 residues: CASSYSTKGTRSYNEQFF. In nucleotides, the CDR3 is TGTGCCAGCAGTTACTCGACGAAAGGGACCAGGTCCTACAATGAGCAGTTCTTC.

This clonotype occurred a few times. Compared with germline, one end of the junction differs, possibly owing to a read error. CDR3 sequence reads: CASSFSRDRRSSSF. The CDR3, as DNA: TGTGCCAGCAGCTTCAGCCGGGACAGACGATCTAGCTCCTTC. The chain joins TRBV7-2 to TRBJ1-2; 7 bases are shared with TRBD1. Germline CDR1 and CDR2: SGHTA and FQGNSA. This CDR3 contains 14 residues.

A few counts support this clonotype. The V and J genes are TRBV9 and TRBJ1-4; D gene uncertain. V was pared by 2 bases and J by 0 bases, with 5 bases between. Germline lookup yields CDR1 SGDLS and CDR2 YYNGEE. The CDR3 is 14 amino acids. The CDR3 region has the DNA TGTGCCAGCAGCGTCGGTACAACTAATGAAAAACTGTTTTTT. Translating it yields CASSVGTTNEKLFF.

This clonotype was seen at least ten times. The chain employs TRBV12-3 or TRBV12-4 and TRBJ1-1; D gene unclear. Trimming removed 6 bases at V and 1 base at J, with 9 bases between. CDR3 size: 13 residues. CDR3 sequence reads: CASSLRENTEAFF. As DNA, the CDR3 is TGTGCCAGCAGCTTACGAGAGAACACTGAAGCTTTCTTT.

This clonotype occurred many times. The chain links TRBV7-3 to TRBJ2-5; the match to TRBD2 covers 7 bases. Germline V gene sequence: CDR1 SGHTA, CDR2 FQGTGA. This CDR3 contains 15 residues. V lost 2 bases and J lost 5; bases outside the gene matches: 8. The CDR3 spells CASSLAGVPQETQYF. The DNA for the CDR3 is TGTGCCAGCAGCTTAGCGGGGGTCCCTCAGGAGACCCAGTACTTC. The whole variable domain, filled in from reference TRBV7-3 and TRBJ2-5, reads GAGVSQTPSNKVTEKGKYVELRCDPISGHTALYWYRQSLGQGPEFLIYFQGTGAADDSGLPNDRFFAVRPEGSVSTLKIQRTERGDSAVYLCASSLAGVPQETQYFGPGTRLLVL.

This clonotype has only a few counts. CDR3 amino acids: CASSYDPADTEAFF. DNA for the CDR3: TGCGCCAGCAGCTATGATCCGGCAGACACTGAAGCTTTCTTT. The V and J genes are TRBV5-1 and TRBJ1-1; D is undetermined. The CDR3 length is 14 residues. The V gene's germline CDR1 is SGHRS and CDR2 YFSETQ. V was pared by 3 bases and J by 3 bases, with 12 bases between.

In this sample, this clonotype turned up many times. The gene calls are TRBV10-3 and TRBJ2-2; the match to TRBD1 covers 8 bases. V was pared by 7 bases and J by 3 bases, with 7 bases of the junction left unmatched. This CDR3 has 15 amino acids. From germline, CDR1 is ENHRY and CDR2 SYGVKD. The chain's CDR3 is CAITKQGVDTGELFF. DNA of the CDR3: TGTGCCATCACCAAACAGGGGGTTGACACCGGGGAGCTGTTTTTT.

The rearrangement joins TRBV7-9 to TRBJ1-6, with D maybe TRBD1 (6 bases). Trimming took 5 bases from V and 10 from J, leaving 21 bases between them. The germline CDR1 and CDR2 sequences are SEHNR and FQNEAQ (reference sequence). The CDR3 is 16 amino acids. The CDR3, as DNA: TGTGCCAGCAGCCCATACCGGACAGTGGGGGAATCACCCCTCCACTTT. It translates to CASSPYRTVGESPLHF.

V usage is TRBV6-5 and J usage is TRBJ1-6; D remains ambiguous. V lost 0 bases, J lost 13 bases, and 16 bases lay in between. This CDR3 has 15 residues. CDR1 and CDR2 from the germline V gene are MNHEY and SVGAGI. The CDR3 protein is CASSYSSGHKGPLHF. DNA for the CDR3: TGTGCCAGCAGTTACTCGTCTGGGCACAAAGGGCCCCTCCACTTT.

This clonotype was observed a few times. The chain employs TRBV5-1 and TRBJ1-2; TRBD1 matches 9 bases. The CDR3 spans 15 residues. Germline-derived CDR1 and CDR2 are SGHRS and YFSETQ. V trimming: 3 bases; J trimming: 7 bases; junction bases outside the gene matches: 10. CDR3 DNA sequence: TGCGCCAGCAGCTCTCCGGGACAGGGAAGGTCTGGCTACACCTTC. Its protein is CASSSPGQGRSGYTF.

The chain uses TRBV7-6 and TRBJ2-1, with 13 bases aligning to TRBD2. The CDR3 has 15 amino acids. Unmatched junction bases numbered 8, after V lost 6 bases and J lost 9 bases. Germline V gene lookup returns CDR1 SGHVS and CDR2 FNYEAQ. The DNA for the CDR3 is TGTGCCAGCAGTTCCCGACTAGCGGGGGGCGTTGAGCAGTTCTTC. It codes for CASSSRLAGGVEQFF.

Many counts were recorded for this clonotype. J is TRBJ2-1 and V is TRBV3-1; maybe TRBD1 (5 bases). Germline V gene sequence: CDR1 LGHDT, CDR2 YNNKEL (reference sequence). Trimming pared 0 bases from V and 9 bases from J, leaving 6 bases between. The CDR3 loop spans 12 amino acids. DNA for the CDR3: TGTGCCAGCAGCCAAGACCAGGGTGAGCAGTTCTTC. Amino acid sequence: CASSQDQGEQFF.

The chain couples TRBV2 to TRBJ2-2; the match to TRBD2 covers 9 bases. CDR3 length: 16 residues. V was clipped by 3 bases and J by 6 bases; unmatched bases: 8. The germline gives CDR1 SNHLY, CDR2 FYNNEI. CDR3 bases: TGTGCCAGCAGTGATATCAGCGGGGGGTGGGCCGGGGAGCTGTTTTTT. Its protein product is CASSDISGGWAGELFF.

This clonotype was detected ten times or more. This chain joins TRBV7-6 and TRBJ1-1; D gene unclear. The V gene's germline CDR1 is SGHVS and CDR2 FNYEAQ. The V gene lost 3 bases and the J gene lost 2 bases, with 7 bases spanning the gap. The length of the CDR3 is 13 residues. Written as DNA, the CDR3 is TGTGCCAGCAGCTTCGGTGCCAACACTGAAGCTTTCTTT. Translating it yields CASSFGANTEAFF. Using reference TRBV7-6 and TRBJ1-1 for the parts outside the CDR3, the full variable domain is GAGVSQSPRYKVTKRGQDVALRCDPISGHVSLYWYRQALGQGPEFLTYFNYEAQQDKSGLPNDRFSAERPEGSISTLTIQRTEQRDSAMYRCASSFGANTEAFFGQGTRLTVV.

This rearrangement joins TRBV2 to TRBJ1-6; no definite D call. Germline V lookup: CDR1 SNHLY, CDR2 FYNNEI. The CDR3 runs 14 residues. V was trimmed by 2 bases and J by 8 bases, leaving 10 bases between them. The CDR3 spells CASSELGSDSPLHF. The CDR3, as DNA: TGTGCCAGCAGTGAACTGGGGAGTGATTCACCCCTCCACTTT.

The genes are TRBV12-3 or TRBV12-4 and TRBJ1-3, with no clear D. The ends were cut back, 6 bases at V and 3 bases at J, with 9 bases in the middle. This CDR3 comprises 13 residues. CDR3 nucleotides: TGTGCCAGCAGGGTCTATCATGGAAACACCATATATTTT. Its protein product is CASRVYHGNTIYF.

This clonotype showed up many times. The V gene is TRBV5-4, the J gene TRBJ2-3; 7 nucleotides line up with TRBD2. With V trimmed by 2 bases and J by 3 bases, 3 bases remained unmatched. CDR1 SGHNT and CDR2 YYREEE come from the germline V gene (reference sequence). The CDR3 runs 14 residues. CDR3 sequence: CASSLARGTDTQYF. CDR3 nucleotides: TGTGCCAGCAGCTTAGCGCGGGGGACAGATACGCAGTATTTT. Filled out from reference TRBV5-4 and TRBJ2-3, the complete variable domain reads ETGVTQSPTHLIKTRGQQVTLRCSSQSGHNTVSWYQQALGQGPQFIFQYYREEENGRGNFPPRFSGLQFPNYSSELNVNALELDDSALYLCASSLARGTDTQYFGPGTRLTVL.

The rearrangement uses TRBV10-3 and TRBJ2-7; 7 bases map to TRBD1. The V segment lost 6 bases and the J segment 2 bases; nucleotides outside the gene matches: 13. Germline V lookup: CDR1 ENHRY, CDR2 SYGVKD. This CDR3 has 16 amino acids. The CDR3 DNA reads as TGTGCCATCAGCCTGACCTCCGGGACAGTAACCTACGAGCAGTACTTC. It encodes CAISLTSGTVTYEQYF.

Many counts were recorded for this clonotype. The chain links TRBV6-4 to TRBJ2-3, with a weak D call TRBD2 (5 bases). From germline, CDR1 is MRHNA and CDR2 SNTAGT. The CDR3 extends over 13 amino acids. Between the trimmed V and J ends, which lost 6 bases and 0 bases, there was a span of 7 bases. The CDR3 here is CASSRTSTDTQYF. The CDR3 DNA follows: TGTGCCAGCAGCCGGACTAGCACAGATACGCAGTATTTT.

Many counts were recorded for this clonotype. This rearrangement joins TRBV27 to TRBJ2-7; D call uncertain. The CDR3 length is 13 residues. V dropped 4 bases and J dropped 2 bases, with 9 bases sitting between them. CDR1 is MNHEY and CDR2 is SMNVEV in the germline V gene (reference sequence). As DNA, the CDR3 is TGTGCCAGCAGTTGGCGACCTCCCTACGAGCAGTACTTC. This codes for CASSWRPPYEQYF.

In this sample, this clonotype turned up a few times. The chain recombines TRBV6-6 with TRBJ1-1, with a tentative D call TRBD1 (5 bases). Germline-derived CDR1 and CDR2 are MNHNY and SVGAGI (reference sequence). V was cut by 4 bases and J by 3 bases, with 9 bases left in between. CDR3 length: 13 residues. CDR3 in amino acids: CASSWGRDTEAFF. The CDR3, as DNA: TGTGCCAGCAGTTGGGGGAGGGACACTGAAGCTTTCTTT.

This chain uses TRBV27 with TRBJ2-6, with D unresolved. This CDR3 has 16 amino acids. Germline V CDR1 and CDR2: MNHEY, SMNVEV (reference sequence). Trimming cost V 5 bases and J 2 bases, with 13 bases left between them. Here the CDR3 DNA reads TGTGCCAGCAGTGCCGACCATATGCCTGGGGCCAACGTCCTGACTTTC. It yields the protein CASSADHMPGANVLTF.